The T cell receptor beta chain under discussion was sequenced for a study of blood T cell repertoires in COVID-19. Profiled with immunoSEQ multiplex PCR; TCRdb holds only in-frame clones, not every one. The sample shows about 330,000 clones, under 95% of them seen only once. Germline CDR1 MGHDK, CDR2 SYGVNS. The CDR3 sequence is 13 residues long. V was clipped by 1 base and J by 7 bases, with 7 bases between them. This chain joins TRBV25-1 and TRBJ2-2; D is uncertain. Input material: PBMCs or T cells enriched from blood (not recorded which). The clonotype originates from a woman in her twenties or thirties who had recovered from COVID-19. The CDR3 here is CASSELGSGELFF. CDR3 coding DNA: TGTGCCAGCAGTGAATTGGGCAGCGGGGAGCTGTTTTTT.